This T cell receptor beta chain comes out of a study of identical twins. The CDR3 spans 12 residues. CDR1 is SGHDT and CDR2 is YYEEEE in the germline V gene. Trimming shortened V by 2 bases and J by 6 bases, and 7 bases separated the two germline ends. Concerning this clonotype: Its antigen remains unknown.

General study results and limits: In monozygotic twins, models underestimated the sharing of out-of-frame TCR alpha.

A single record per CDR3 protein comes from TCRdb applying MiXCR to the 5' RACE reads. The data show 500,000 or so distinct CDR3 sequences, 13% to 15% seen once. The same sample was also used in a study of yellow fever vaccine responses in identical twins.

This clonotype originated in a woman aged 18-30 years in good health. V usage is TRBV5-6 and J usage is TRBJ2-3; no clear D gene. Sequencing used CD4+ T cells sorted from blood. The CDR3 reads CASSFIDDTQYF. The CDR3 nucleotides are TGTGCCAGCAGCTTCATTGATGATACGCAGTATTTT.